These T cell receptor beta chains were read from a single sample in a study of metastatic and nonmetastatic thyroid tumors. TCRdb re-called clones from the PCR reads using MiXCR. Here the sample spans thousands of clones, about 31% being singletons. The sample comprised adjacent normal tissue. These receptors were obtained from a female donor with papillary thyroid cancer or a benign thyroid nodule (not recorded which). Some clones in this sample may be carry-over from other donors' samples. Both conserved end residues are part of each CDR3. The order of the fields is V gene, J gene, clone size, D gene, CDR3 DNA, CDR3 protein. The D gene is left open where the match is weak. Size tells how often a clone was seen (once, few, many) or the class of an expanded clone, and some rows leave it out.

>TRBV9|TRBJ1-3|-|-
TGTGCCAGCAGCGTAGACAAGGGAACCGGAAACACCATATATTTT
CASSVDKGTGNTIYF
>TRBV6-1|TRBJ2-3|few|-
TGTGCCAGCAGTGAACTGGGGGTCACTAGCACAGATACGCAGTATTTT
CASSELGVTSTDTQYF
>TRBV3-1|TRBJ1-3|-|-
TGTGCCAGCAGCCTCAGGAGCTCTGGAAACACCATATATTTT
CASSLRSSGNTIYF
>TRBV9|TRBJ2-7|-|TRBD1
TGTGCCAGCAGCCCTTGGACAGGTGGCGAGCAGTACTTC
CASSPWTGGEQYF
>TRBV10-1|TRBJ2-2|-|-
TGCGCCAGCACCGCTACCCGGTATACCGGGGAGCTGTTTTTT
CASTATRYTGELFF
>TRBV24-1|TRBJ2-7|-|-
TGTGCCACCAGTGATCCACAGGGCAGATACGAGCAGTACTTC
CATSDPQGRYEQYF
>TRBV19|TRBJ1-5|-|-
TGTGCCAGTAAATTCGACGGATCCAGTAATCAGCCCCAGCATTTT
CASKFDGSSNQPQHF
>TRBV20-1|TRBJ1-1|few|-
TGCAGTGCTACGGGACACCCTATGAACACTGAAGCTTTCTTT
CSATGHPMNTEAFF
>TRBV6-2/TRBV6-3|TRBJ2-7|few|TRBD2
TGTGCCAGCAACTTGAGCGGGAGCCTCTACGAGCAGTACTTC
CASNLSGSLYEQYF
>TRBV5-8|TRBJ1-4|-|TRBD1
TGTGCCAGCAGCTTGTGGGGGACAGGGGACGAAAAACTGTTTTTT
CASSLWGTGDEKLFF